This T cell receptor beta chain was captured in a study of shared clonotypes between healthy human individuals. Findings and limits, study-wide: Among donors, the sharing of clonotypes was expected to be influenced by sequencing depth. A limitation of the genetic and exposure-history diversity represented arose from few donors.

The CDR3 covers 13 residues. Germline values: CDR1 MNHEY, CDR2 SMNVEV (reference sequence). V lost 5 bases and J lost 3, with 8 bases in between. Every donor was a Caucasian adult from Nashville, Tennessee. The CD4+ fraction was divided into a CD45RA+ naive subset and a CD45RA-negative memory subset. Clones were read by immunoSEQ multiplex PCR, and TCRdb kept only the in-frame ones, dropping some. The sample shows roughly 2 million clones, 90% to 96% of them seen only once. As regards this clone: What it binds is unknown.

This TCR was sampled from a man between 18 and 29 years old in good health. The chain is built from TRBV27 and TRBJ2-1; no clear D. The sequenced sample consisted of naive CD4+ T cells sorted from blood. Subset of the sample: CD45RA+ positively selected. CDR3 sequence reads: CASSPGIYNEQFF. The CDR3 region has the DNA TGTGCCAGCAGTCCAGGTATCTACAATGAGCAGTTCTTC.